This T cell receptor (beta chain) was documented in a study of beta chain features in type 1 diabetes listed by TCRdb under 2018. Study-wide context: Mean age, gender distribution, total cell number and subset yield did not differ between patients and healthy donors. Whereas all 30 or so donors provided naive and central memory subsets, regulatory and stem cell-like memory subsets were isolated from just 8 patients and about eight healthy donors. Across all samples, roughly 110,000,000 sorted cells were examined, and cell number per subset correlated strongly with RNA yield. The study compared TCRB repertoires of sorted circulating CD4+ T cell subsets between recently diagnosed type 1 diabetes patients and matched healthy donors. Overall study outcomes, separate from this receptor: Naive, central memory and regulatory TCRB repertoires appeared to be more similar among patients than among healthy donors. Shorter templates might have been favored by PCR, but patient and control samples were amplified and corrected together, so both groups would have been affected equally by any skew. Only small numbers of individuals were included in the HLA sub-analyses, which left unresolved whether HLA type had any influence on TCRB rearrangement. A moderate but significant shortening of TCRB CDR3 length was observed in type 1 diabetes patients in all four CD4+ subsets. At VDJ recombination sites, type 1 diabetes patients had fewer insertions and more deleted nucleotides, which implies abnormalities in thymic rearrangement. Because cDNA was sequenced instead of genomic DNA, activated cells with high expression could be over-represented, although the groups did not differ in activation or CD3 levels.

Each donor gave one peripheral blood draw, averaging approximately 0.11 L, which was collected into heparinised tubes. A BD FACSAria II and a panel including CD45RO, CCR7, CD25, CD127, CD95 and CD27 were used to sort naive, central memory, regulatory and stem cell-like memory CD4+ T cells. Every sorted population had a purity above 95%. PBMCs were isolated immediately by Lymphoprep density gradient centrifugation and stained directly without culture. So that batch effects would be minimized, each experiment stained and sorted samples in pairs, pairing one healthy donor with one patient. This clone has only a few counts. Its cognate antigen has yet to be identified. There are no base qualities to consult, and no much larger clone falls within one base. The High Capacity cDNA Reverse Transcription Kit was used to reverse transcribe all of the isolated RNA, meaning that expressed TCRB transcripts were what got sequenced. Deep immunoSEQ sequencing was applied to naive, central memory and regulatory T cell samples, giving an average of about 3.8 million total reads per sample. Sorted cells were lysed in RLT buffer, and RNA was extracted using DNase-treated RNeasy Micro or Mini kits according to cell number. To prevent cross-contamination, each cell subset was processed individually, whereas patient and healthy donor samples were processed jointly. The immunoSEQ multiplex PCR was used to amplify TCRB sequences from cDNA, generating 87-bp fragments that spanned the CDR3 region. Sequencing of the amplicons was performed on the Illumina HiSeq platform. The authors' analysis ran thus. Synthetic template baselines were used to correct PCR bias computationally, reads within Hamming distance 2 were collapsed together, and singletons that could not be merged were discarded. Reads were aligned against IMGT so that V, D and J genes, CDR3 length and insertions or deletions at six rearrangement sites could be assigned. Clonotype counts were normalized to sorted cell number within each subset before computing true diversity and Gini coefficients with the tcR R package. The overlap coefficient, calculated on TCRB nucleotide sequences, was used to quantify repertoire sharing. Out-of-frame TCRB sequences from naive cells were analyzed to stand in for the pre-selection repertoire. Drawn from immuneACCESS, this table holds only the in-frame rearrangements with V and J called that TCRdb kept. Clones are partly lost; checked studies trace under half to an unresolved V gene and leave the rest unexplained. From that table come the V and J calls and clone size; the DNA was used to work out D and trimming. Here the sample has around 310,000 clones; 11% occur a single time. About 0.015% of the sample rests with the top ten.

This TCR was recovered from a woman in her 30s in good health. Sequenced sample: naive CD4+ T cells from blood. Read against the paper, the sample's cell subset or site label means: true naive CD4+ T cells.

The sequenced DNA: TGCAGTGCGAATAGGCAGGGAGAGCAGTACTTC. This yields the protein CSANRQGEQYF. Rearrangement joined TRBV20-1 to TRBJ2-7; 5 matching bases give a weak D call of TRBD1. The germline V gene encodes CDR1 DFQATT and CDR2 SNEGSKA (reference sequence). Cut back by 6 bases and 7 bases, the V and J ends lie 13 bases apart. Reading from cysteine to phenylalanine, the CDR3 counts 11 amino acids. The only DNA kept is the CDR3, 33 bases in frame from the first base.